The 29 T cell receptor beta chains listed next were all sequenced from one sample in a study of blood T cells in healthy people across ages. A sample-barcoded 5' primer and a J-beta primer mix were used in a second PCR of about 7 to 12 cycles. TCRdb recomputed calls from the 5' RACE reads with MiXCR, one row per CDR3 protein. The data show about 2 million distinct CDR3 sequences, about 50% seen once. The sample comprised blood. The receptors originated from a woman in her thirties or forties in good health.

The V and J genes are TRBV7-2 and TRBJ2-1, with D unresolved. The V gene lost 5 bases and the J gene lost 8 bases, with 25 bases spanning the gap. The length of the CDR3 is 17 residues. The germline gives CDR1 SGHTA, CDR2 FQGNSA. DNA for the CDR3: TGTGCCAGCAGCCCTCTTCCCTACGGCGGCCTAAGGGATGAGCAGTTCTTC. This encodes CASSPLPYGGLRDEQFF.

The rearrangement uses TRBV15 and TRBJ2-3; D unclear. This CDR3 is built from 15 residues. The germline CDR1 and CDR2 sequences are LNHNV and YYDKDF (reference sequence). V lost 2 bases and J 2 bases, leaving 11 bases between the germline ends. The DNA for the CDR3 is TGTGCCACCAGCAGACAAGGAACACACACAGATACGCAGTATTTT. It specifies CATSRQGTHTDTQYF. The full variable domain, in which reference TRBV15 and TRBJ2-3 provide the parts outside the CDR3, is DAMVIQNPRYQVTQFGKPVTLSCSQTLNHNVMYWYQQKSSQAPKLLFHYYDKDFNNEADTPDNFQSRRPNTSFCFLDIRSPGLGDTAMYLCATSRQGTHTDTQYFGPGTRLTVL.

CDR3 sequence (DNA): TGTGCCAGCAGCTGCGGACAGGGACTGACTGGGGCCAACGTCCTGACTTTC. Amino acids: CASSCGQGLTGANVLTF. The genes are TRBV7-2 and TRBJ2-6; 8 nucleotides align to TRBD1. V lost 4 bases and J lost 2; bases outside the gene matches: 7. There are 17 residues in the CDR3. Germline values: CDR1 SGHTA, CDR2 FQGNSA.

This chain joins TRBV29-1 and TRBJ1-1; D is undetermined. The CDR3 extends over 12 amino acids. Deletions cut 4 bases from V and 10 bases from J, with 16 bases between. Germline V CDR1 and CDR2: SQVTM, ANQGSEA. CDR3 nucleotide sequence: TGCAGCGTTGCGCCGGGCGGGGAAATAGCTTTCTTT. Its translation is CSVAPGGEIAFF.

The chain joins TRBV20-1 to TRBJ2-3; 8 nucleotides agree with TRBD2. J was trimmed by 2 bases and V by 4 bases; bases with no gene match: 14. CDR1 is DFQATT, CDR2 SNEGSKA, per germline (reference sequence). The CDR3 extends over 17 amino acids. The CDR3 reads CSAIWAGGPPFTDTQYF. CDR3 nucleotides: TGCAGTGCTATATGGGCGGGGGGCCCCCCCTTCACAGATACGCAGTATTTT.

The J gene is TRBJ2-7, the V gene TRBV10-3, with D possibly being TRBD2 (5 bases). The CDR3 runs to 15 residues. V lost 6 bases and J lost 0, with 15 bases in between. The germline V gene has CDR1 ENHRY and CDR2 SYGVKD. CDR3 nucleotide sequence: TGTGCCATCAGGGCCCTTCCGGGAAACTCCTACGAGCAGTACTTC. This sequence encodes CAIRALPGNSYEQYF.

The genes are TRBV5-1 and TRBJ2-1, with TRBD2 matching over 8 bases. The CDR3 runs to 14 residues. The germline V gene encodes CDR1 SGHRS and CDR2 YFSETQ. After removal of 9 bases from V and 9 bases from J, the junction contained 14 bases not matched to a gene. CDR3 nucleotide sequence: TGCGCCACCAAATCTGGGACTAGTCTGGGTGAGCAGTTCTTC. Amino acids: CATKSGTSLGEQFF. Supplemented by reference TRBV5-1 and TRBJ2-1, the full variable domain reads KAGVTQTPRYLIKTRGQQVTLSCSPISGHRSVSWYQQTPGQGLQFLFEYFSETQRNKGNFPGRFSGRQFSNSRSEMNVSTLELGDSALYLCATKSGTSLGEQFFGPGTRLTVL.

This clonotype was seen a few times. The genes are TRBV27 and TRBJ1-2; the D is unclear. The CDR3 has 14 amino acids. Germline assignment: CDR1 MNHEY and CDR2 SMNVEV (reference sequence). Trimming cost V 4 bases and J 6 bases, with 15 bases left between them. The CDR3 sequence is CASSSGGWGDGYTF. The DNA for the CDR3 is TGTGCCAGCAGTTCGGGTGGTTGGGGAGATGGCTACACCTTC.

This clonotype was found a few times. The chain carries TRBV20-1 and TRBJ2-1; TRBD1 agrees at 8 bases. J lost 0 bases, V lost 1 base, and 2 bases had no gene match. The CDR3 runs to 15 residues. Looked up from germline, CDR1 is DFQATT and CDR2 is SNEGSKA (reference sequence). The CDR3 DNA reads as TGCAGTGCTAGAGGGACAGGGAGCTCCTACAATGAGCAGTTCTTC. The encoded protein is CSARGTGSSYNEQFF.

The V call is TRBV6-5, the J call TRBJ1-6, with unresolved D. From germline, CDR1 is MNHEY and CDR2 SVGAGI. This CDR3 contains 15 residues. V gave up 3 bases and J gave up 5 bases, with 11 bases separating them. CDR3 sequence reads: CASSYLGNNNSPLHF. In nucleotides, the CDR3 is TGTGCCAGCAGTTATTTGGGGAATAATAATTCACCCCTCCACTTT.

The rearrangement uses TRBV12-3 or TRBV12-4 and TRBJ1-5; 9 nucleotides match TRBD1. CDR3 length equals 16 residues. With V trimmed by 5 bases and J by 2 bases, 7 bases remained unmatched. The CDR3 sequence: CASSQGQGMGNQPQHF. CDR3 bases: TGTGCCAGCAGTCAGGGACAGGGAATGGGCAATCAGCCCCAGCATTTT.

In DNA form, the CDR3 reads TGCGCCAGCAGCCCTCGGGAGGAGGGTATAGAGACCCAGTACTTC. Protein product: CASSPREEGIETQYF. The J gene is TRBJ2-5, the V gene TRBV4-1, with 7 bases aligning to TRBD2. The ends lost 4 bases at V and 4 bases at J; junction bases unmatched: 9. CDR1 MGHRA and CDR2 YSYEKL come from the germline V gene. The CDR3 runs to 15 residues.

The rearrangement joins TRBV6-4 to TRBJ2-4; D is unresolved. This CDR3 contains 15 residues. V dropped 5 bases and J dropped 4 bases, with 15 bases sitting between them. Germline loops: CDR1 MRHNA, CDR2 SNTAGT. The CDR3: CASSLTSGEKNIQYF. The CDR3 nucleotides read TGTGCCAGCAGTTTGACCTCCGGAGAAAAAAACATTCAGTACTTC.

This clonotype came up a few times. The rearrangement joins TRBV6-5 to TRBJ2-3; 9 nucleotides align to TRBD2. Germline CDR1 and CDR2: MNHEY and SVGAGI. Trimming at V came to 1 base and at J to 1 base, leaving 9 bases not matched to a gene. The CDR3 is 18 amino acids. For the CDR3, the DNA is TGTGCCAGCAGTTACTACGGTAGCGGGGGAATTGGCACAGATACGCAGTATTTT. It translates to CASSYYGSGGIGTDTQYF.

This clonotype has just a few counts. This chain links TRBV29-1 with TRBJ2-3, with TRBD1 matching over 8 bases. Germline values: CDR1 SQVTM, CDR2 ANQGSEA. This CDR3 contains 15 residues. The V segment lost 5 bases and the J segment 6 bases; nucleotides outside the gene matches: 13. The CDR3 region has the DNA TGCAGCGTTTCCTCTTCGGGACACAGGGGGGATACGCAGTATTTT. Translating gives CSVSSSGHRGDTQYF.

The chain recombines TRBV5-1 with TRBJ1-1; D not resolved. The CDR3 spans 15 residues. Germline CDR1 reads SGHRS; CDR2 reads YFSETQ. With 2 bases removed from V and 2 bases from J, the gap between germline ends came to 13 bases. CDR3 in DNA: TGCGCCAGCAGCTTTGTGACGGGTGGAAACACTGAAGCTTTCTTT. This translates into CASSFVTGGNTEAFF.

This clonotype appeared a few times. The J gene is TRBJ1-2, the V gene TRBV20-1; D gene ambiguous. CDR3 length: 14 residues. The V gene's germline CDR1 is DFQATT and CDR2 SNEGSKA (reference sequence). The ends were cut back, 6 bases at V and 4 bases at J, with 18 bases in the middle. The CDR3 region has the DNA TGCAGTGCCGCTAGACCGGGTACTAGCTATGGCTACACCTTC. It translates to CSAARPGTSYGYTF.

This sequence joins TRBV2 and TRBJ2-7, with D uncertain. This CDR3 contains 10 residues. Trimming shortened V by 7 bases and J by 5 bases, and 6 bases separated the two germline ends. Germline V gene lookup returns CDR1 SNHLY and CDR2 FYNNEI. In nucleotides, the CDR3 is TGTGCCAGCAAGGGAAACGAGCAGTACTTC. Translation: CASKGNEQYF.

V and J are TRBV27 and TRBJ2-4, with D perhaps TRBD2 (5 bases). The germline V gene encodes CDR1 MNHEY and CDR2 SMNVEV (reference sequence). This CDR3 contains 12 residues. V gave up 8 bases and J gave up 6 bases, with 11 bases separating them. The CDR3 reads CASGPGVNIQYF. The CDR3 DNA follows: TGTGCCAGCGGCCCCGGGGTAAACATTCAGTACTTC.

This chain connects TRBV4-2 to TRBJ2-3; 10 bases fit TRBD2. The germline gives CDR1 LGHNA, CDR2 YNFKEQ. After removal of 1 base from V and 2 bases from J, the junction contained 9 bases not matched to a gene. CDR3 length: 18 residues. The CDR3 DNA sequence: TGTGCCAGCAGCCAAGTTTCTAGCGGGGGTCTTTTCACAGATACGCAGTATTTT. Translating it yields CASSQVSSGGLFTDTQYF.

This clonotype was counted ten times or more. The chain has TRBV11-2 and TRBJ2-7; 7 bases line up with TRBD2. V lost 2 bases, J lost 4 bases, and 8 bases stayed unmatched. The CDR3 has 15 residues. CDR1 is SGHAT, CDR2 FQNNGV, per germline. The CDR3 loop reads CASSLMGEGSYEQYF. DNA of the CDR3: TGTGCCAGCAGCTTAATGGGGGAGGGATCGTACGAGCAGTACTTC. Looking up the rest from reference TRBV11-2 and TRBJ2-7 gives the full variable domain: EAGVAQSPRYKIIEKRQSVAFWCNPISGHATLYWYQQILGQGPKLLIQFQNNGVVDDSQLPKDRFSAERLKGVDSTLKIQPAKLEDSAVYLCASSLMGEGSYEQYFGPGTRLTVT.

The chain links TRBV6-2 or TRBV6-3 to TRBJ2-4; 8 nucleotides align to TRBD1. CDR3 length: 13 amino acids. CDR1 and CDR2 from the germline V gene are MNHEY and SVGEGT. The V gene end was trimmed by 4 bases and the J gene end by 7 bases; junction bases not matched to a gene: 3. The CDR3 coding sequence is TGTGCCAGCAGTTGGACAGGGCTTAACATTCAGTACTTC. Amino acid sequence: CASSWTGLNIQYF.

V usage is TRBV25-1 and J usage is TRBJ2-4, with D perhaps TRBD1 (6 bases). CDR1 MGHDK and CDR2 SYGVNS come from the germline V gene. The ends were cut back, 4 bases at V and 13 bases at J, with 17 bases in the middle. The CDR3 contains 13 residues. The CDR3 sequence is CASSALTGSAQYF. DNA of the CDR3: TGTGCCAGCAGTGCACTAACAGGGTCCGCGCAGTACTTC.

The V call is TRBV4-3, the J call TRBJ2-3; D assignment may be TRBD1 or TRBD2 (7 bases each). V was trimmed by 1 base and J by 0 bases, leaving 11 bases between them. The germline V gene encodes CDR1 LGHNA and CDR2 YSLEER. This CDR3 has 16 amino acids. CDR3 sequence: CASSQGQGLSTDTQYF. DNA of the CDR3: TGCGCCAGCAGCCAAGGACAGGGACTAAGCACAGATACGCAGTATTTT.

The table lists this clonotype with many counts. V is TRBV7-2 and J is TRBJ2-5; 10 bases line up with TRBD1. The CDR3 sequence is 14 residues long. J was trimmed by 4 bases and V by 1 base; bases with no gene match: 0. Germline V gives CDR1 SGHTA, CDR2 FQGNSA. The CDR3 region has the DNA TGTGCCAGCAGCTTAGGGGACAGGGGAGAGACCCAGTACTTC. Amino acids: CASSLGDRGETQYF. Complete variable domain (other parts from reference TRBV7-2 and TRBJ2-5): GAGVSQSPSNKVTEKGKDVELRCDPISGHTALYWYRQSLGQGLEFLIYFQGNSAPDKSGLPSDRFSAERTGGSVSTLTIQRTQQEDSAVYLCASSLGDRGETQYFGPGTRLLVL.

This clonotype was seen a few times. The chain recombines TRBV20-1 with TRBJ2-6; TRBD1 might be the D (5 bases). The V and J ends lost 1 base and 2 bases respectively, with 9 bases between them. CDR3 size: 15 residues. Germline lookup yields CDR1 DFQATT and CDR2 SNEGSKA (reference sequence). The CDR3 loop reads CSARGGRAGANVLTF. CDR3 sequence (DNA): TGCAGTGCTAGAGGTGGCAGGGCTGGGGCCAACGTCCTGACTTTC.

This clonotype was counted once. The chain uses TRBV6-2 or TRBV6-3 and TRBJ1-2; D is ambiguous. CDR1 MNHEY and CDR2 SVGEGT come from the germline V gene. Between the trimmed V and J ends, which lost 7 bases and 6 bases, there was a span of 15 bases. This CDR3 region has 13 residues. The CDR3 region has the DNA TGTGCCAGCACCCTACTCGCAGGACATGGCTACACCTTC. This codes for CASTLLAGHGYTF.

This clonotype was seen only a few times. In DNA form, the CDR3 reads TGCAGTGCTCCTTCCGGAGGGTCCCTCGCCTACAATGAGCAGTTCTTC. Its protein product is CSAPSGGSLAYNEQFF. This sequence joins TRBV20-1 and TRBJ2-1, with a tentative D call TRBD2 (6 bases). Germline CDR1 DFQATT, CDR2 SNEGSKA (reference sequence). The CDR3 has 16 residues. V lost 5 bases and J 2 bases, leaving 19 bases between the germline ends.

This rearrangement joins TRBV4-1 to TRBJ2-5; D unresolved. The CDR3 is 15 residues long. V lost 0 bases and J lost 5, with 13 bases in between. Germline V gene data show CDR1 as MGHRA and CDR2 as YSYEKL. This chain's CDR3 is CASSQDPAFRETQYF. In nucleotides, the CDR3 is TGCGCCAGCAGCCAAGATCCAGCGTTTAGGGAGACCCAGTACTTC.